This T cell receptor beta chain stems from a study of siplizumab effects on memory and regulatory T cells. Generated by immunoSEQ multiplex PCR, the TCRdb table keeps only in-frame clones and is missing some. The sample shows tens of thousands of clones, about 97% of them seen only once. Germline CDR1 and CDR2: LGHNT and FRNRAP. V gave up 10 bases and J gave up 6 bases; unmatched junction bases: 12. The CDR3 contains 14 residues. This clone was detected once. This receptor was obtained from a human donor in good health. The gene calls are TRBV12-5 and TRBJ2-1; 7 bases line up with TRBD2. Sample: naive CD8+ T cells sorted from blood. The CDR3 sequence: CAILLAGVSNEQFF. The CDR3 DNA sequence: TGTGCTATCCTGCTCGCGGGAGTCTCCAATGAGCAGTTCTTC. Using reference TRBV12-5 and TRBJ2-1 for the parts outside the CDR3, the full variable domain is DARVTQTPRHKVTEMGQEVTMRCQPILGHNTVFWYRQTMMQGLELLAYFRNRAPLDDSGMPKDRFSAEMPDATLATLKIQPSEPRDSAVYFCAILLAGVSNEQFFGPGTRLTVL.